This T cell receptor beta chain was documented in a study of Ad26.COV2.S vaccination and SARS-CoV-2 variants. Comments on this clone: Its antigen is not known. The junction shows a germline mismatch at one end, possibly a read error. Distinct nucleotide sequences in the sample also encode this CDR3.

Findings and caveats of the study: Recipients given vaccine exceeded placebo recipients in spike-specific TCR breadth. It is possible that the TCR breadth and depth analyses underestimated the total T cell responses. Responses of spike-specific T cells (both CD8+ and CD4+) reportedly showed substantial breadth after vaccination.

The CDR3 extends over 16 amino acids. The germline V gene encodes CDR1 SGHTS and CDR2 YDEGEE. Sequenced by immunoSEQ multiplex PCR; TCRdb stores in-frame clones only, minus some. The repertoire has over 450,000 clones, about 88% of them found once; the top ten carry 1.7%. Treatment defined: 19 received Ad26.COV2.S at low or high dose, single or two shots; 5 received placebo; per-sample allocation not given. The investigators took samples on day 63 after the first vaccine or placebo injection. This adult donor, from Boston, was 18-55 years old. The sample consisted of peripheral blood, taken in a trial of Ad26.COV2.S vaccine versus placebo. The receptor comes from a person aged 18-60 years who received the Ad26.COV2.S COVID-19 vaccine or a placebo. The chain links TRBV5-8 to TRBJ1-3; 9 nucleotides agree with TRBD1. CDR3 bases: TGTGCCAGCAGCCCACTAACAGGGGGCGATCGAAACACTATATATTTT. Protein sequence: CASSPLTGGDRNTIYF.